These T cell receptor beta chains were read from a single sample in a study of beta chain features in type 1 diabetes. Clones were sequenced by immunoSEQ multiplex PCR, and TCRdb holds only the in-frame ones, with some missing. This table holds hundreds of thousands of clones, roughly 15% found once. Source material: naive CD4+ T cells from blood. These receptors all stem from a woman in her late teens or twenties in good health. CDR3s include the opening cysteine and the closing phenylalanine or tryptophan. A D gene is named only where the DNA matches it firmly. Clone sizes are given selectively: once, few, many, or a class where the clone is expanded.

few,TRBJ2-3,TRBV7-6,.,CASSSLPYHSGDTQYF,TGTGCCAGCAGCTCACTTCCGTACCACTCGGGGGATACGCAGTATTTT
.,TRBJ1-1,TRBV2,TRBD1,CASRRTGMNTEAFF,TGTGCCAGTAGGCGGACAGGCATGAACACTGAAGCTTTCTTT
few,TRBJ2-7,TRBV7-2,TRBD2,CASRPAGVPDEQYF,TGTGCCAGCAGACCGGCGGGAGTGCCCGACGAGCAGTACTTC
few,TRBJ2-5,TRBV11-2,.,CASSLDSGTGWQETQYF,TGTGCCAGCAGCTTAGATAGCGGTACAGGGTGGCAAGAGACCCAGTACTTC
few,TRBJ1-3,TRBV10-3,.,CAIRGPGEGNTIYF,TGTGCCATCAGGGGGCCAGGGGAAGGAAACACCATATATTTT
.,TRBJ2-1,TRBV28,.,CASRGTRYNEQFF,TGTGCCAGCAGGGGAACAAGATACAATGAGCAGTTCTTC
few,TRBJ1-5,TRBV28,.,CASSLGTTGSFNQPQHF,TGTGCCAGCAGCCTCGGTACCACAGGGTCGTTCAATCAGCCCCAGCATTTT
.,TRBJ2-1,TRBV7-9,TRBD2,CASSVSPGLAGENEQFF,TGTGCCAGCAGCGTAAGTCCGGGACTAGCGGGAGAAAATGAGCAGTTCTTC
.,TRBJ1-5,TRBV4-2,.,CASSPRTVDSYSNQPQHF,TGTGCCAGCAGCCCAAGAACGGTCGACAGTTATAGCAATCAGCCCCAGCATTTT
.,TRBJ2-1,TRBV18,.,CASSPPSGEGNEQFF,TGTGCCAGCTCACCACCTTCAGGGGAAGGCAATGAGCAGTTCTTC
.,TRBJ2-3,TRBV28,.,CASSFPGVSTQYF,TGTGCCAGCAGTTTTCCCGGAGTGAGTACGCAGTATTTT
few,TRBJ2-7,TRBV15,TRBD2,CATSRDPAGGMEQYF,TGTGCCACCAGCAGAGATCCAGCGGGAGGAATGGAGCAGTACTTC
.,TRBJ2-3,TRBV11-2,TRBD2,CASRLGGRGDTQYF,TGTGCCAGCAGATTGGGCGGGAGGGGAGATACGCAGTATTTT
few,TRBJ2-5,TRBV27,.,CASSPRGGQETQYF,TGTGCCAGCAGCCCTCGGGGAGGCCAAGAGACCCAGTACTTC
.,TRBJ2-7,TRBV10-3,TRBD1,CAISVTGGFGEQYF,TGTGCCATCTCGGTCACAGGGGGTTTTGGCGAGCAGTACTTC
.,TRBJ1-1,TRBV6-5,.,CASSRATLTRGEAFF,TGTGCCAGCAGTAGAGCGACTCTAACCCGGGGGGAAGCTTTCTTT
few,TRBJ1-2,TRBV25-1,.,CASSEGGLGYTF,TGTGCCAGCAGTGAAGGGGGTTTAGGCTACACCTTC
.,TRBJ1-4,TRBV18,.,CASSPVAGGNEKLFF,TGTGCCAGCTCCCCGGTGGCAGGAGGAAACGAAAAACTGTTTTTT
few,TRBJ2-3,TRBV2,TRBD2,CASSQAGRTDTQYF,TGTGCCAGCAGTCAAGCGGGACGCACAGATACGCAGTATTTT
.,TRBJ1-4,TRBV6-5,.,CASSYSDEKLFF,TGTGCCAGCAGTTACTCTGATGAAAAACTGTTTTTT